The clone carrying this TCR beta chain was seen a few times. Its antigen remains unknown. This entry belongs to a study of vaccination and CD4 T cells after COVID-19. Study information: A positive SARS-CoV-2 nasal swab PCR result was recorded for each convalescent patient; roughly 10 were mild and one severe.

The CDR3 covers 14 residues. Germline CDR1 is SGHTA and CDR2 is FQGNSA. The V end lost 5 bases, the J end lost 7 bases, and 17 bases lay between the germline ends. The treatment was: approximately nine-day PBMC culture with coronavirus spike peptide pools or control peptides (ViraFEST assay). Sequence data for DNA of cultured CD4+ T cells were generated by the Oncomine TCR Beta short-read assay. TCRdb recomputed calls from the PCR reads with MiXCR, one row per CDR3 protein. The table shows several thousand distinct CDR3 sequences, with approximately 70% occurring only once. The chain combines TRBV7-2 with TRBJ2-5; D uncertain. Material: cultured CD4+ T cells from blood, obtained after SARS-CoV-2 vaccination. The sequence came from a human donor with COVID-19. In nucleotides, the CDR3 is TGTGCCAGCAGCCCCCTGAAGGGTTTTGGGACCCAGTACTTC. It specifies CASSPLKGFGTQYF.